This TCR beta chain was identified during a study of radiotherapy plus CTLA-4 blockade in lung cancer. This table comes from immunoSEQ multiplex PCR, and its TCRdb copy is limited to in-frame clones, with some not included. This table has roughly 90,000 clones, 72% appearing once. V lost 3 bases to trimming and J lost 0 bases, with 9 bases between them. Germline CDR1 is MNHEY and CDR2 is SVGAGI. This CDR3 has 15 amino acids. The source was peripheral blood, collected from a patient treated with radiotherapy plus ipilimumab. This TCR was recovered from a human donor with non-small cell lung cancer that progressed on radiotherapy plus ipilimumab. The chain links TRBV6-5 to TRBJ1-5; D gene unclear. The CDR3 nucleotides are TGTGCCAGCAGTTATGGCCAGAATAGCAATCAGCCCCAGCATTTT. Its protein product is CASSYGQNSNQPQHF.